This TCR beta chain was identified during a study of tumor and adjacent non-tumor tissue in lung cancer. With respect to this clonotype: Its matching antigen is unknown. A much bigger clone sits one base away, suggesting this may be a read error.

Findings of the study overall: Patients with more diverse tumor TCRs had worse survival. Significantly higher TCR diversity was found in tumor than normal lung. Normal lung showed higher cumulative top 100 clone frequency than tumor.

This sample's RNA came from whole unsorted tissue. Between August and November 2014, newly diagnosed, chemotherapy-naive lung cancer patients underwent thoracic surgery in China. The germline CDR1 and CDR2 sequences are MGHRA and YSYEKL. The CDR3 has 14 amino acids. The library came from three nested PCR rounds adapted from ARM-PCR protocols. TCRdb ran MiXCR on the multiplex PCR reads and lists one entry per CDR3 protein. Among 200,000 to 250,000 distinct CDR3 sequences listed, 60% to 85% were seen once. Specimen: lung tumor tissue. The chain links TRBV4-1 to TRBJ1-1, with D hard to call. This TCR was recovered from a man aged 55-75 years with non-small cell lung cancer. The CDR3 spells CASSQDYLPTEASF. The CDR3 coding sequence is TGCGCCAGCAGCCAAGACTATTTGCCCACTGAAGCTTCCTTT.